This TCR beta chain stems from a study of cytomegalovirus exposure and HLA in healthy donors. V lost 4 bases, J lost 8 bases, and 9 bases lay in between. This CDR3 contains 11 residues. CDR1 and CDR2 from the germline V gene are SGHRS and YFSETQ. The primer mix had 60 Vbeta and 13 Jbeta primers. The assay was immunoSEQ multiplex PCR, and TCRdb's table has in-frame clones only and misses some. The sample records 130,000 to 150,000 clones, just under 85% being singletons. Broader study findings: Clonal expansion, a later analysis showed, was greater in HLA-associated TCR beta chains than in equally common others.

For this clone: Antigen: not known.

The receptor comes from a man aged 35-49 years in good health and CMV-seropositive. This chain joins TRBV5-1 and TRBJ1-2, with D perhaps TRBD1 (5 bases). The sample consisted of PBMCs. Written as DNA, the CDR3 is TGCGCCAGCAGCGGAGACAGCGGCTACACCTTC. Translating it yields CASSGDSGYTF.